These 29 T cell receptor beta chains were sequenced from one sample in a study of OX40 agonist ivuxolimab in advanced cancers. The data were produced by immunoSEQ multiplex PCR, yet TCRdb's version contains in-frame clones alone and is incomplete. The sample has approximately 47,000 clones, roughly 90% seen once. This sample comprised CD4+ or CD8+ T cells sorted from blood, obtained in a trial of the OX40 agonist ivuxolimab. All receptors come from an adult with an advanced solid tumor such as melanoma, head and neck, liver or kidney cancer.

The chain is built from TRBV19 and TRBJ2-3, with a weak D call TRBD1 (6 bases). This CDR3 has 17 amino acids. Germline CDR1 is LNHDA and CDR2 is SQIVND (reference sequence). The ends were cut back, 7 bases at V and 1 base at J, with 21 bases in the middle. CDR3 in amino acids: CASTKNSGRGGTDTQYF. In DNA form, the CDR3 reads TGTGCCAGTACCAAAAACTCCGGCAGGGGAGGCACAGATACGCAGTATTTT.

The chain joins TRBV6-5 to TRBJ2-7; D may match TRBD1 or TRBD2 (5 bases each). Germline CDR1 MNHEY, CDR2 SVGAGI. With 8 bases removed from V and 1 base from J, the gap between germline ends came to 18 bases. The CDR3 totals 15 residues. The chain's CDR3 is CASGRGAEGSYEQYF. The CDR3 DNA follows: TGTGCCAGCGGCCGCGGAGCAGAGGGGTCCTACGAGCAGTACTTC.

J is TRBJ2-5 and V is TRBV2; possibly TRBD2 for D (5 bases). CDR3 size: 15 residues. CDR1 SNHLY and CDR2 FYNNEI come from the germline V gene. V was clipped by 5 bases and J by 0 bases, with 13 bases between them. The CDR3 loop is CASSPGLFNQETQYF. DNA of the CDR3: TGTGCCAGCAGTCCTGGACTCTTCAACCAAGAGACCCAGTACTTC.

The chain employs TRBV2 and TRBJ1-5; D remains unclear. There are 14 residues in the CDR3. Trimming shortened V by 7 bases and J by 0 bases, and 10 bases separated the two germline ends. From germline, CDR1 is SNHLY and CDR2 FYNNEI. The CDR3 region has the DNA TGTGCCAGCATCCCGACAAATAGCAATCAGCCCCAGCATTTT. Amino acids: CASIPTNSNQPQHF.

This clone is a singleton in its sample. The V call is TRBV9, the J call TRBJ2-1, with 8 bases matching TRBD1. The CDR3 extends over 14 amino acids. J was trimmed by 6 bases and V by 4 bases; bases with no gene match: 6. CDR1 and CDR2 from the germline V gene are SGDLS and YYNGEE. The CDR3 is CASSPLDRANEQFF. Written as DNA, the CDR3 is TGTGCCAGCAGCCCCCTGGACAGGGCCAATGAGCAGTTCTTC.

This chain links TRBV5-6 with TRBJ2-5; 10 bases agree with TRBD2. The CDR3 has 16 residues. Germline-derived CDR1 and CDR2 are SGHDT and YYEEEE. V trimming: 0 bases; J trimming: 4 bases; junction bases outside the gene matches: 6. The CDR3 nucleotides are TGTGCCAGCAGCTTGGCTAGCGGGAGTATAGGAGAGACCCAGTACTTC. Residues: CASSLASGSIGETQYF.

The genes are TRBV27 and TRBJ1-1; 8 bases line up with TRBD1. The CDR3 is 13 amino acids. The junction had 5 bases not matched to a gene; V was cut back by 6 bases and J by 5 bases. CDR1 and CDR2 (germline): MNHEY, SMNVEV (reference sequence). The chain's CDR3 is CASRITGGTEAFF. In DNA form, the CDR3 reads TGTGCCAGCAGAATTACAGGGGGGACTGAAGCTTTCTTT.

This chain uses TRBV5-4 with TRBJ1-4; D is undetermined. The germline CDR1 and CDR2 sequences are SGHNT and YYREEE (reference sequence). Trimming took 3 bases from V and 10 from J, leaving 19 bases between them. CDR3 length: 15 amino acids. CDR3 sequence (DNA): TGTGCCAGCAGCTCGCCGGAAGCGGCGAACGGAAAACTGTTTTTT. It is translated as CASSSPEAANGKLFF.

This clone is termed large. This rearrangement joins TRBV9 to TRBJ2-3, with a possible D match to TRBD2 (6 bases). Germline values: CDR1 SGDLS, CDR2 YYNGEE. This CDR3 is 14 amino acids long. V lost 3 bases, J lost 4 bases, and 12 bases lay in between. CDR3 sequence reads: CASSAEWGADTQYF. DNA for the CDR3: TGTGCCAGCAGCGCCGAATGGGGGGCAGATACGCAGTATTTT.

This chain uses TRBV2 with TRBJ2-7; D is ambiguous. The V gene's germline CDR1 is SNHLY and CDR2 FYNNEI. V gave up 8 bases and J gave up 0 bases, with 5 bases separating them. CDR3 length: 11 amino acids. The CDR3 bases are TGTGCCAGCGGGGTCTCCTACGAGCAGTACTTC. Its translation is CASGVSYEQYF.

This chain uses TRBV5-1 with TRBJ1-1; D is unresolved. Trimming removed 0 bases from V and 5 bases from J, with 5 bases in between. The CDR3 covers 12 residues. Germline CDR1 reads SGHRS; CDR2 reads YFSETQ. The CDR3 DNA reads as TGCGCCAGCAGCTTGGAGAAGACTGAAGCTTTCTTT. Translated: CASSLEKTEAFF.

The genes are TRBV5-6 and TRBJ1-5; 8 bases map to TRBD1. This CDR3 is built from 13 residues. V gave up 5 bases and J gave up 6 bases; unmatched junction bases: 4. Germline V gene data show CDR1 as SGHDT and CDR2 as YYEEEE. The CDR3 DNA sequence: TGTGCCAGCAGTCGGGACAGGAGTCAGCCCCAGCATTTT. It encodes CASSRDRSQPQHF.

The V gene is TRBV5-1, the J gene TRBJ2-3; D is perhaps TRBD2 (6 bases). V lost 3 bases and J lost 2, with 16 bases in between. CDR1 SGHRS and CDR2 YFSETQ come from the germline V gene. This CDR3 has 16 residues. This CDR3 is CASSSGLRGSTDTQYF. The CDR3 bases are TGCGCCAGCAGCTCCGGACTGCGGGGCTCCACAGATACGCAGTATTTT.

This sequence joins TRBV6-4 and TRBJ1-5; 7 bases map to TRBD1. CDR1 is MRHNA and CDR2 is SNTAGT in the germline V gene. Trimming cost V 3 bases and J 3 bases; bases outside gene matches: 5. The CDR3 consists of 15 residues. In nucleotides, the CDR3 is TGTGCCAGCAGTGAGACAGGGCGCCTCAATCAGCCCCAGCATTTT. This gives the protein CASSETGRLNQPQHF.

This chain joins TRBV2 and TRBJ2-3; D gene ambiguous. This CDR3 region has 13 residues. The V gene lost 6 bases and the J gene lost 4 bases, with 11 bases spanning the gap. Germline V CDR1 and CDR2: SNHLY, FYNNEI. The CDR3 bases are TGTGCCAGCAGCCGCGATTTTGCAGATACGCAGTATTTT. Residues: CASSRDFADTQYF.

This chain connects TRBV6-5 to TRBJ2-1; 14 nucleotides agree with TRBD2. Trimming cost V 6 bases and J 7 bases; bases outside gene matches: 5. This CDR3 comprises 15 residues. Germline CDR1 is MNHEY and CDR2 is SVGAGI. The CDR3 region has the DNA TGTGCCAGCAGACCGGGACTAGCGGGAGAAAATGAGCAGTTCTTC. Protein sequence: CASRPGLAGENEQFF.

J is TRBJ2-7 and V is TRBV10-3; D is possibly TRBD2 (5 bases). The V gene lost 7 bases and the J gene lost 0 bases, with 13 bases spanning the gap. Germline V lookup: CDR1 ENHRY, CDR2 SYGVKD. The CDR3 is made up of 14 amino acids. The DNA of the CDR3 is TGTGCCATCAAGCGAGCGGATTACTCCTACGAGCAGTACTTC. Translation: CAIKRADYSYEQYF.

This clone was seen once. The rearrangement uses TRBV25-1 and TRBJ2-3; D uncertain. Between the trimmed V and J ends, which lost 2 bases and 0 bases, there was a span of 12 bases. This CDR3 contains 16 residues. CDR1 and CDR2 (germline): MGHDK, SYGVNS. CDR3 coding DNA: TGTGCCAGCAGTGAAGGGGTAGCCGCTAGCACAGATACGCAGTATTTT. It specifies CASSEGVAASTDTQYF.

This chain joins TRBV28 and TRBJ2-7; the D is unclear. Trimming removed 6 bases at V and 5 bases at J, with 8 bases between. The CDR3 is 11 amino acids. Germline V CDR1 and CDR2: MDHEN, SYDVKM. This chain's CDR3 is CASRREDEQYF. CDR3 in DNA: TGTGCCAGCAGAAGGGAAGACGAGCAGTACTTC.

CDR3 sequence: CATSRDTGGGLIQYF. In DNA form, the CDR3 reads TGTGCCACCAGCAGAGATACGGGGGGCGGGCTCATTCAGTACTTC. J is TRBJ2-4 and V is TRBV15, with D tentatively TRBD2 (7 bases). Germline lookup yields CDR1 LNHNV and CDR2 YYDKDF (reference sequence). The V gene lost 0 bases and the J gene lost 9 bases, with 15 bases spanning the gap. This CDR3 has 15 residues.

V and J are TRBV6-1 and TRBJ2-1; 9 bases agree with TRBD2. The CDR3 is made up of 19 amino acids. Germline values: CDR1 MNHNS, CDR2 SASEGT. V trimming: 2 bases; J trimming: 1 base; junction bases outside the gene matches: 12. The CDR3 sequence is CASSESWLAGLSSYNEQFF. DNA of the CDR3: TGTGCCAGCAGTGAAAGTTGGCTAGCGGGGCTTAGTTCCTACAATGAGCAGTTCTTC.

CDR3 loop: CAWSPMITTDTQYF. CDR3 coding DNA: TGTGCCTGGAGTCCGATGATCACCACAGATACGCAGTATTTT. V and J are TRBV30 and TRBJ2-3; D is ambiguous. Germline CDR1 is GTSNPN and CDR2 is SVGIG (reference sequence). The CDR3 covers 14 residues. V lost 2 bases and J 2 bases, leaving 11 bases between the germline ends.

In the case of this clone: Compared with germline, one end of the junction differs, possibly owing to a read error. The chain recombines TRBV7-7 with TRBJ1-2; the D gene is possibly TRBD1 (6 bases). Germline CDR1 is SSHAT and CDR2 is FNYEAQ (reference sequence). CDR3 length: 18 residues. CDR3 loop: CASSSGADPSMEPYGYTF. CDR3 coding DNA: TGTGCTAGCAGCTCGGGGGCCGATCCCTCCATGGAGCCATATGGCTACACCTTC.

This clone showed up just a few times. The chain has TRBV28 and TRBJ2-7; D ambiguous. CDR1 is MDHEN, CDR2 SYDVKM, per germline. This CDR3 spans 13 amino acids. V was pared by 7 bases and J by 2 bases, with 12 bases between. For the CDR3, the DNA is TGTGCCAGCAACAGAGCCGTGCCCTACGAGCAGTACTTC. Translation: CASNRAVPYEQYF.

The chain carries TRBV9 and TRBJ2-2, with D hard to call. V gave up 3 bases and J gave up 1 base, with 1 base separating them. Germline values: CDR1 SGDLS, CDR2 YYNGEE. The CDR3 spans 12 residues. The CDR3 nucleotides are TGTGCCAGCAGCGAGAACACCGGGGAGCTGTTTTTT. Its protein is CASSENTGELFF.

The chain links TRBV5-6 to TRBJ2-7; 9 positions match TRBD1. This CDR3 spans 15 amino acids. Trimming cost V 4 bases and J 7 bases; bases outside gene matches: 12. CDR1 and CDR2 (germline): SGHDT, YYEEEE. The CDR3 DNA follows: TGTGCCAGCAGCAGTTCCGGGACAGGGCCATGGGAGCAGTACTTC. Encoded protein: CASSSSGTGPWEQYF.

This clone appeared a single time. The chain couples TRBV19 to TRBJ1-4; TRBD1 is a possible D gene (5 bases). The length of the CDR3 is 15 residues. In germline, CDR1 is LNHDA, CDR2 SQIVND (reference sequence). V lost 6 bases and J lost 5, with 16 bases in between. The CDR3 bases are TGTGCCAGTAGGGCGACAGAAACTTTCAATGAAAAACTGTTTTTT. It translates to CASRATETFNEKLFF.

The chain uses TRBV6-1 and TRBJ2-3; D is unresolved. The germline gives CDR1 MNHNS, CDR2 SASEGT. V dropped 1 base and J dropped 0 bases, with 5 bases sitting between them. The CDR3 has 14 amino acids. CDR3 sequence (DNA): TGTGCCAGCAGTGAAGTCTACAGCACAGATACGCAGTATTTT. Translation: CASSEVYSTDTQYF.

Concerning this clone itself: The same CDR3 can be traced to other DNA sequences in this sample. V usage is TRBV6-1 and J usage is TRBJ1-1, with D possibly TRBD1 on 6 matching bases. This CDR3 has 11 amino acids. The V end lost 5 bases, the J end lost 5 bases, and 6 bases lay between the germline ends. Germline V gene data show CDR1 as MNHNS and CDR2 as SASEGT. The chain's CDR3 is CASSQGTEAFF. CDR3 sequence (DNA): TGTGCCAGCAGTCAGGGGACTGAAGCTTTCTTT.